One T cell receptor (beta chain) is described in this entry. Its antigen is unidentified. The data are from a study of cytomegalovirus exposure and HLA in healthy donors. General study points: Some highly shared sequence variants likely arose as a pipeline artifact. TRBV6-2, TRBV6-3 and some other V segments were unresolvable in 87-base-pair reads.

Primers included in the PCR were 60 Vbeta and 13 Jbeta primers. Assay: immunoSEQ multiplex PCR; the TCRdb copy retains only in-frame clones and omits some. The data hold approximately 53,000 clones, with 72% observed a single time. From germline, CDR1 is SGHTA and CDR2 FQGNSA. CDR3 size: 14 residues. V shed 6 bases, J shed 1 base, and the junction held 2 bases outside the gene matches. Sequenced: PBMCs. The sequence derives from a woman between 50 and 59 years old in good health and CMV-seronegative. The V gene is TRBV7-2, the J gene TRBJ2-7; TRBD2 matches 11 bases. Here the CDR3 DNA reads TGTGCCAGCAGTCGGACTAGCGGGTCCTACGAGCAGTACTTC. Translation: CASSRTSGSYEQYF.